A selection of T cell receptor beta chains follows, all from one sample in a study of molecular identifiers for immune sequencing clone quantification. TCRdb recomputed calls from the PCR reads with MiXCR, one row per CDR3 protein. This table holds some 94,000 distinct CDR3 sequences, approximately 23% found once. The sequencing input was naive CD8+ T cells from blood, with Jurkat cell RNA spiked in. The receptors stem from a human donor in good health. Some libraries in this study had Jurkat cell RNA spiked in. Each CDR3 is given with its conserved first and last residue. The D gene is left open where the match is weak. Size is omitted from some rows. Given values are once, few, many or a class for expanded clones.

d_call,v_call,clone_size,j_call,cdr3_nt,cdr3_aa
TRBD2,TRBV11-3,few,TRBJ2-1,TGTGCCAGCAGCCCTAGCGGGGTTGAGCAGTTCTTC,CASSPSGVEQFF
NA,TRBV10-3,NA,TRBJ2-5,TGTGCCATCAGTGAGTTGTACCAAGAGACCCAGTACTTC,CAISELYQETQYF
NA,TRBV29-1,many,TRBJ2-5,TGCAGCGTTGGGGGGGGACAGGAGGAGACCCAGTACTTC,CSVGGGQEETQYF
TRBD1,TRBV30,few,TRBJ2-7,TGTGCCTGGGAGAGACTAACAGGGGGCTACGAGCAGTACTTC,CAWERLTGGYEQYF
TRBD1,TRBV27,many,TRBJ1-1,TGTGCCAGCAGTTTGGACAGGGGCACTGAAGCTTTCTTT,CASSLDRGTEAFF
TRBD1,TRBV19,NA,TRBJ2-6,TGTGCCAATAGTATTGATTCTCGGGACAGCCGGTCTGGGGCCAACGTCCTGACTTTC,CANSIDSRDSRSGANVLTF
TRBD1,TRBV29-1,many,TRBJ2-7,TGCAGCGTCCTAGAAACAGGGGGCCTGACCTACGAGCAGTACTTC,CSVLETGGLTYEQYF
NA,TRBV7-9,NA,TRBJ2-7,TGTGCCAGCAGGGGTGATGGCTCCTACGAGCAGTACTTC,CASRGDGSYEQYF
TRBD1,TRBV30,NA,TRBJ2-7,TGTGCCTGGAGTGTAGAGACAGGGGGAGAGCAGTACTTC,CAWSVETGGEQYF
NA,TRBV29-1,many,TRBJ2-3,TGCAGCGTTGAAGCGGGGGGCCGGGGGGCAGATACGCAGTATTTT,CSVEAGGRGADTQYF
TRBD2,TRBV7-9,many,TRBJ2-2,TGTGCCAGCAGCTACCCCCCTAGCGGAACCTCCCGGGAGCTGTTTTTT,CASSYPPSGTSRELFF
NA,TRBV6-6,many,TRBJ1-1,TGTGCCAGCAGTTACTCACAGGTAATGAACACTGAAGCTTTCTTT,CASSYSQVMNTEAFF
NA,TRBV6-5,NA,TRBJ1-1,TGTGCCAGCTCCCCCAAGGGCCCCGGGAACAGGTTCGCCGGTGACACTGAAGCTTTCTTT,CASSPKGPGNRFAGDTEAFF
TRBD2,TRBV29-1,many,TRBJ2-1,TGCAGCGTTGAAACAGGACTAGTATCCTACAATGAGCAGTTCTTC,CSVETGLVSYNEQFF
NA,TRBV7-9,NA,TRBJ1-2,TGTGCCAGCAGCTTAATTGTTAGGACGTTATCTTCAGTTGGCTACACCTTC,CASSLIVRTLSSVGYTF
NA,TRBV7-6,many,TRBJ2-1,TGTGCCAGCAGCTCCGACAGAAATGAGCAGTTCTTC,CASSSDRNEQFF
NA,TRBV2,NA,TRBJ1-2,TGTGCCAGCAGTGAAGTTCGGGTAGGGAGGAACTATGGCTACACCTTC,CASSEVRVGRNYGYTF
NA,TRBV4-3,few,TRBJ1-1,TGCGCCAGCAGCCAAGATAGGTTCGGAAACACTGAAGCTTTCTTT,CASSQDRFGNTEAFF
NA,TRBV6-2/TRBV6-3,few,TRBJ2-5,TGTGCCAGCAGGAACCCCCAGGAGACCCAGTACTTC,CASRNPQETQYF
TRBD1,TRBV30,NA,TRBJ1-1,TGTGCCTGGAGTTACCGGGACAGGGGGCAACTTGAATCAGGAACTGAAGCTTTCTTT,CAWSYRDRGQLESGTEAFF
NA,TRBV6-5,NA,TRBJ2-2,TGTGCCAGCAGCCCCGAGGGCGGGGAGCTGTTTTTT,CASSPEGGELFF
NA,TRBV5-6,NA,TRBJ2-7,TGTGCCAGCAGCTCGGGGGGCGGGGGATACTACGAGCAGTACTTC,CASSSGGGGYYEQYF